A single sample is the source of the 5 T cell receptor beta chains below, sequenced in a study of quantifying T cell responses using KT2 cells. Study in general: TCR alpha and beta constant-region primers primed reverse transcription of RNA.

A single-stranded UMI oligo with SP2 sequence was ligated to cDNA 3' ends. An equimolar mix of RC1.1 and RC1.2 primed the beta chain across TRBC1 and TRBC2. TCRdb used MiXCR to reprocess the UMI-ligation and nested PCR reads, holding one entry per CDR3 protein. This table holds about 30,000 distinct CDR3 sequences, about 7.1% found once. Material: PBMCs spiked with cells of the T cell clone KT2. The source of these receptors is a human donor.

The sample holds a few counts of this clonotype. The CDR3 DNA reads TGTGCCAGCAGTCCCCCCGGGACTAGCACCTTCTTC. Amino acid sequence: CASSPPGTSTFF. J is TRBJ2-1 and V is TRBV2, with 9 nucleotides matching TRBD2. Germline V gene data show CDR1 as SNHLY and CDR2 as FYNNEI. The CDR3 is 12 amino acids. After removal of 5 bases from V and 16 bases from J, the junction contained 9 bases not matched to a gene. The variable domain in full, completed from reference TRBV2 and TRBJ2-1, reads EPEVTQTPSHQVTQMGQEVILRCVPISNHLYFYWYRQILGQKVEFLVSFYNNEISEKSEIFDDQFSVERPDGSNFTLKIRSTKLEDSAMYFCASSPPGTSTFFGPGTRLTVL.

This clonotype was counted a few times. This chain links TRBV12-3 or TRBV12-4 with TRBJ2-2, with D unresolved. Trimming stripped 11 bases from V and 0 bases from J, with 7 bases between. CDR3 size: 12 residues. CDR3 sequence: CAGQTNTGELFF. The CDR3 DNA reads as TGTGCCGGGCAGACGAACACCGGGGAGCTGTTTTTT.

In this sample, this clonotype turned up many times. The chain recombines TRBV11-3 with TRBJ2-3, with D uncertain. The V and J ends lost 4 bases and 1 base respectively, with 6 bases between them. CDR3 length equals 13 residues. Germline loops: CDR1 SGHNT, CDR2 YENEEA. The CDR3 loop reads CASSSAGTDTQYF. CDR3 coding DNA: TGTGCCAGCAGCTCCGCGGGCACAGATACGCAGTATTTT.

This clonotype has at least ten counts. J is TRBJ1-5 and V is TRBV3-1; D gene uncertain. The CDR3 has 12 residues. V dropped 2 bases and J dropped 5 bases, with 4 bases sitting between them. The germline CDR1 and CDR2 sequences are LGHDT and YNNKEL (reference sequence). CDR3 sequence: CASSQLDQPQHF. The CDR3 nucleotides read TGTGCCAGCAGCCAACTTGATCAGCCCCAGCATTTT.

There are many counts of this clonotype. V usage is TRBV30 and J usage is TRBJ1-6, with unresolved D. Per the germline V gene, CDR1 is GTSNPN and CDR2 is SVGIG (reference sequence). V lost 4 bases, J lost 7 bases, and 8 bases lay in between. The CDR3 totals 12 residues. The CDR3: CAWTWRNSPLHF. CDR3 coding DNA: TGTGCCTGGACTTGGCGAAATTCACCCCTCCACTTT. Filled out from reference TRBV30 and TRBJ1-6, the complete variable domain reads SQTIHQWPATLVQPVGSPLSLECTVEGTSNPNLYWYRQAAGRGLQLLFYSVGIGQISSEVPQNLSASRPQDRQFILSSKKLLLSDSGFYLCAWTWRNSPLHFGNGTRLTVT.